The clone carrying this T cell receptor beta chain was observed many times. The germline V gene has CDR1 SGHDT and CDR2 YYEEEE. The CDR3 is 14 amino acids. With 1 base removed from V and 6 bases from J, the gap between germline ends came to 11 bases. This sample is part of a study of T cells in Graves' hyperthyroidism and ophthalmopathy. Amplified regions were TCR beta CDR3 sequences from RNA transcripts. HTBI primers were the set used in a first-round RT-PCR of the TCR CDR3. TCRdb re-derived calls from the multiplex PCR reads in MiXCR, one entry per CDR3 protein. The table lists a few hundred thousand distinct CDR3 sequences, about 15% of them singletons. First hyperthyroidism diagnosis is when the blood sample was obtained, before any ophthalmopathy symptoms.

V is TRBV5-6 and J is TRBJ2-1, with D unclear. Input material: blood. The TCR was taken from a woman younger than 30 with Graves' hyperthyroidism that later progressed to Graves' ophthalmopathy. The CDR3 nucleotides are TGTGCCAGCAGCTTGATTACTTCAAGCAATGAGCAGTTCTTC. It codes for CASSLITSSNEQFF.